One TCR beta chain is described in this entry. Its antigen is unknown. Germline and junction disagree at one end, which may indicate a read error. Other DNA sequences within the sample encode an identical CDR3. The library was generated by the immunoSEQ multiplex PCR assay. For the multiplex PCR, a mixture combining 60 forward primers for TCR Vbeta segments and 13 reverse primers for TCR Jbeta segments was used. A multiplex PCR assay on genomic DNA amplified the CDR3 region of rearranged TCR beta genes. The amplified TCR beta libraries were sequenced on the Illumina HiSeq System as 87-base-pair reads. Turning to the authors' computational methods: Across the 670 or so repertoires, a later analysis counted roughly 84 million unique TCR beta chains, approximately 12 million of which were shared by at least two donors. To remove PCR and sequencing errors, raw reads were error-corrected and collapsed into unique sequences using a nearest-neighbor algorithm that merged closely related sequences. CDR3 sequences were aligned to IMGT reference sequences to assign V, D and J gene segments. For a sequence to be retained, a match of at least six nucleotides to both a V gene segment and a J gene segment was required. Rearrangements were called productive when the CDR3 lacked stop codons and stayed in frame with V and J; all others were non-productive. CDR3 was defined by IMGT convention, running from the second conserved V-encoded cysteine to the conserved J-encoded phenylalanine. The earlier analysis of about 610 of the donors excluded sequences that lacked an unambiguous match to a single V gene segment. In an earlier analysis of several hundred of the donors, V segments were called functional above 56.7% productive rearrangements and were called segregating when the between-donor standard deviation exceeded 5%. To diagnose cytomegalovirus status from the catalog of TCR beta chain sequences, a statistical classification framework was built. V and J gene assignment, in a later analysis, came from comparing TCR nucleotide sequences with IMGT/GENE-DB human TR gene sequences. Using the TCRdist pipeline, a later analysis assigned CDR3 sequences along with most-parsimonious VDJ recombination scenarios. In a later analysis, every TCR beta chain was defined by the combination of its CDR3 amino acid sequence and its V-gene family, and reads without a unique V-gene family were dropped. A later analysis removed several hundred highly shared, low-generation-probability nucleotide sequences to deal with suspected cross-contamination and a sequencing artifact. In a later analysis, a clonal expansion index was calculated for each public chain from normalized within-repertoire ranks of inferred template counts. In a later analysis, generation probabilities were computed using a VDJ recombination model fitted to out-of-frame rearrangements, and the results were checked against IGoR. A later analysis scored TCR-TCR, TCR-HLA and TCR-CMV co-occurrence with hypergeometric tests, applying a repertoire-size bias correction to TCR pairs. In a later analysis, false discovery rates were estimated by permuting HLA or CMV assignments 20 times. In a later analysis, co-occurring TCRs were grouped with DBSCAN, and TCRdist sequence similarity was added when clustering was performed within HLA-allele-positive subsets. Repertoires with fewer than 30,000 or more than 120,000 public chains, plus five repertoires with anomalous nucleotide sharing, were excluded from co-occurrence clustering. Entries here come from immuneACCESS through TCRdb and include only in-frame sequences with V and J called. Some clones fail to appear in such tables; in the studies checked, an unresolved V gene covers under half of the shortfall, and the cause of the remainder is unknown. Clone size and V and J calls were adopted from that table, with D and trimming inferred from the DNA. This sample comprises about 160,000 clones, roughly 90% of them detected only once. Of the sample, under 2.5% is held by the ten largest clones.

CDR1 and CDR2, per the germline V gene, are MGHRA and YSYEKL. From its cysteine to its phenylalanine, the CDR3 spans 16 amino acids. Only the CDR3 region is kept as DNA, spanning 48 bases read in frame from base 1. The cohort comprised 550 to 700 healthy bone marrow donors. At the time of sampling, every cohort member was nominally healthy, though immune exposures that went unrecorded were likely present. The donor tested CMV seronegative, placing the donor among the approximately 360 seronegative members of the cohort. A peripheral blood sample was collected from each donor, and TCR beta sequencing was performed on peripheral blood mononuclear cells. The Qiagen DNeasy Blood Extraction Kit was used to extract genomic DNA from the blood cell samples. This record belongs to a study of cytomegalovirus exposure and HLA in healthy donors (TCRdb year 2017). Some background on the complete study: According to an earlier analysis of a few hundred of the donors, some 170 million T cells yielded roughly 110 million unique TCR beta sequences and about 280 Gb of sequence data. Along with the 666-subject first cohort, a separate validation cohort of over a hundred different subjects was used. A later analysis re-analyzed previously published TCR beta repertoires from several hundred donors and added high-resolution HLA genotyping to study TCR occurrence patterns. HLA typing covered class I and class II loci at four-digit resolution. Alongside the repertoire data, information on donor age, sex, ethnicity and CMV serostatus was compiled. Four to six DR-DQ haplotypes were handled as single units for association and clustering because linkage in the cohort was strong. An earlier analysis of 587 of the donors used high-throughput TCR beta sequencing to judge whether each TCR beta V gene segment behaved as functional or pseudogenic. Every discovery cohort repertoire had been produced on one sequencing platform. The study aimed to test whether signatures of past pathogen exposure could be identified by cataloging public T cell receptors. The genetic ancestry cluster associated with self-reported Caucasian donors included approximately 85% of the approximately 400 genotyped donors. High-throughput TCR immunosequencing, statistical association of individual TCRs with disease status, and machine learning were combined to predict cytomegalovirus infection status. Typing coverage differed by locus: A, B, C, DRB1 and DQB1 were typed in roughly 620-630 donors, DQA1 in about 560, DPA1 in approximately 600, and DPB1 in just under 480. Rather than using new phenotypic data, the later analysis identified candidate immune exposures from TCR beta sequences and from how often those sequences occurred across donors. The study used immunosequencing to profile the T cell repertoires of 666 subjects and linked those repertoires to cytomegalovirus serostatus. On average, around 200,000 unique TCR beta nucleotide sequences were sequenced per donor among 398 genotyped donors of the cohort, with 15% to 20% of those sequences being non-productive. Genome-wide SNP genotypes for about 65% of the roughly 670 donors were used in a later genetic analysis, which treated that subset as a discovery cohort. About 310 gigabases of sequencing data and approximately 80 million unique TCR sequences were included in an early release covering several hundred HLA-typed donors. General findings and caveats noted by the study authors: Presence/absence analyses assumed roughly uniform sequencing depth across donors, an assumption that may not hold. A later analysis reported that several top co-occurrence clusters appeared linked to parvovirus B19, influenza, CMV and Epstein-Barr virus. A later analysis associated some 17,000 TCR beta sequences with specific HLA alleles at a false discovery rate of 0.05. Cytomegalovirus status was reported to be diagnosed by the classifier with high specificity and sensitivity in both the original and validation cohorts. A further reported finding was that TCR beta sequences accurately predicted the HLA-A and HLA-B alleles for most subjects in the first cohort. A later analysis found that TCR association rates varied across HLA loci, with DRB1 alleles showing the most associated TCRs and HLA-C alleles the fewest. Over 15 rarely observed V segments, including chromosome 9 orphons, were excluded from the earlier analysis of just under 600 of the donors because counts were too low. When HLA alleles, especially DR and DQ, strongly co-occurred, attributing TCR associations to individual alleles was difficult. A total of roughly 160 TCR beta chains were listed by the study as associated with cytomegalovirus. The sequencing pipeline was judged likely to have produced a cluster of highly shared sequence variants as a technical artifact. In a later analysis, HLA-associated TCR beta chains showed more clonal expansion and lower generation probabilities than non-associated chains that were equally common. An association between a missense DCLRE1C variant and V-gene and J-gene trimming of TCR beta chains was found in a later genetic analysis and replicated in an independent cohort. Linkage disequilibrium might explain the correlated functional status among segregating V segments, but an unknown experimental factor could not be excluded. Broadly in line with IMGT annotations, most TCR beta V segments showed up in productive rearrangements about 90% or about 30% of the time in an earlier analysis of several hundred of the donors. HLA typing was unavailable for some donors at each locus, so association tests used only the typed subset. Most TCR sequences were observed very rarely across donors, whereas some public TCRs were present in many individuals. Because the 87-base-pair reads could not distinguish some IMGT-functional V segments, including TRBV6-2 and TRBV6-3, those segments were excluded. Most CMV-associated TCR beta chains appeared to be HLA-restricted in a later analysis, and the HLA associations seemed to be driven largely by CMV exposure. The cohort was sequenced for TCR beta chains only, and without alpha or paired-chain data the features that could be detected were limited. The only immune exposure information available for the cohort was CMV serostatus. According to a later genetic analysis, donors in an Asian-associated ancestry cluster had fewer N-insertions in productive TCRs than the approximately 650-donor mean. In vitro tests confirmed that a few of the cytomegalovirus-associated TCR beta chains recognize cytomegalovirus antigens. The authors suggested that the approach could potentially be generalized to other disease states and immunological phenotypes.

The rearrangement combines TRBV4-1 with TRBJ2-5; confidence is insufficient to name the D gene. The receptor's source is a woman aged 18-29 years in good health and CMV-seronegative. Sequencing used PBMCs. CDR3 reads: CASSQERLLTQETQYF. The sequenced DNA is TGCGCCAGTAGCCAAGAACGGCTACTGACACAAGAGACCCAGTACTTC.